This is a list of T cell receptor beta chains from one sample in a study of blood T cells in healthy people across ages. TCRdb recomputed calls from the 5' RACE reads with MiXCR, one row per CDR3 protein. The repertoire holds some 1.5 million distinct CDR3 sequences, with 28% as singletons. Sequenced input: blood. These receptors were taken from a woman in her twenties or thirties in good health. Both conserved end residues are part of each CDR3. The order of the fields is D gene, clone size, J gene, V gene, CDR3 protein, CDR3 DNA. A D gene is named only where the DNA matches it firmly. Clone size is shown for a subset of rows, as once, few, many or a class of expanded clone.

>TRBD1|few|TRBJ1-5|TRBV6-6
CASSQTGRNNQPQHF
TGTGCCAGCAGCCAGACAGGGAGGAACAATCAGCCCCAGCATTTT
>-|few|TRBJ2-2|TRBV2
CASNTDSGELFF
TGTGCCAGCAACACGGACTCCGGGGAGCTGTTTTTT
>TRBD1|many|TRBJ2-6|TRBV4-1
CASSQNQARGLVGANVLTF
TGCGCCAGCAGCCAAAATCAGGCGAGGGGGCTAGTCGGGGCCAACGTCCTGACTTTC
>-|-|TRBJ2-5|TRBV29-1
CSVEEEAIQETQYF
TGCAGCGTTGAAGAGGAAGCGATCCAAGAGACCCAGTACTTC
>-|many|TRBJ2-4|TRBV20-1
CSASNLLEQDGWVDIQYF
TGCAGTGCTAGTAATTTGTTGGAGCAGGACGGATGGGTGGACATTCAGTACTTC
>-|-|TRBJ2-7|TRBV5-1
CTNSFGGQLYEQYF
TGCACCAACAGCTTTGGCGGGCAGCTATACGAGCAGTACTTC
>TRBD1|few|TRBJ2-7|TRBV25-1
CASSVSTGNEQYF
TGTGCCAGCAGTGTTTCGACAGGGAACGAGCAGTACTTC
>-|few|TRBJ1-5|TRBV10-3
CAISGGMGNQPQHF
TGTGCCATCAGTGGGGGTATGGGCAATCAGCCCCAGCATTTT
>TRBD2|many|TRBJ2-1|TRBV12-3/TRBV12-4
CASRPSGGVVEQFF
TGTGCCAGCAGGCCTAGCGGGGGGGTAGTTGAGCAGTTCTTC
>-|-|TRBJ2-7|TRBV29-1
CSVEGGVQGGEQYF
TGCAGCGTTGAGGGGGGCGTACAGGGAGGCGAGCAGTACTTC
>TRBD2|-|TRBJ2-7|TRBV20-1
CSASRSGASGSYEQYF
TGCAGTGCTAGTAGGTCGGGAGCTAGCGGGTCCTACGAGCAGTACTTC
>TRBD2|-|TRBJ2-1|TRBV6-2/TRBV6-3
CASRARLAGTNEQFF
TGTGCCAGCAGAGCGCGACTAGCGGGGACGAATGAGCAGTTCTTC
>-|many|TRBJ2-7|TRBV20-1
CSASSASQLEQYF
TGCAGTGCTAGTTCGGCTAGCCAGCTCGAGCAGTACTTC
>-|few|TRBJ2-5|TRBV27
CASSPRGRAEQETQYF
TGTGCCAGCAGTCCTAGAGGTCGAGCGGAACAAGAGACCCAGTACTTC